These 20 T cell receptor beta chains share one sample of origin, sequenced in a study of T cell responses to AZD1222 COVID-19 vaccine. Clones were read by immunoSEQ multiplex PCR, and TCRdb kept only the in-frame ones, dropping some. The data hold under 150,000 clones, with roughly 90% observed a single time. The sample was peripheral blood, taken on day 0 of AZD1222 vaccination. These receptors were collected from an adult in good health.

This clone was detected only once. The chain joins TRBV7-9 to TRBJ2-1; D is ambiguous. The CDR3 is made up of 15 amino acids. Trimming shortened V by 7 bases and J by 4 bases, and 17 bases separated the two germline ends. Germline V CDR1 and CDR2: SEHNR, FQNEAQ (reference sequence). CDR3 nucleotide sequence: TGTGCCAGCACCACAAACTCCCCCGTTTACAATGAGCAGTTCTTC. Encoded protein: CASTTNSPVYNEQFF.

V is TRBV5-5 and J is TRBJ2-2; the match to TRBD2 covers 13 bases. The CDR3 runs 19 residues. The J segment lost 0 bases and the V segment lost 4 bases, leaving 9 bases of the junction unmatched. CDR1 is SGHKS and CDR2 is YYEKEE in the germline V gene (reference sequence). The CDR3 sequence is CASSPGLAGALTNTGELFF. For the CDR3, the DNA is TGTGCCAGCAGCCCAGGACTAGCGGGAGCCCTTACGAACACCGGGGAGCTGTTTTTT.

This clone was counted between two and nine times. V gene TRBV19 combines with J gene TRBJ2-1, with unresolved D. This CDR3 spans 16 amino acids. Germline loops: CDR1 LNHDA, CDR2 SQIVND (reference sequence). V lost 3 bases, J lost 5 bases, and 17 bases lay in between. The CDR3 DNA follows: TGTGCCAGTAGTATTAGGGCAGGTGGGGTACACAATGAGCAGTTCTTC. This encodes CASSIRAGGVHNEQFF.

V is TRBV4-1 and J is TRBJ2-3, with 14 bases fitting TRBD2. V gave up 4 bases and J gave up 4 bases; unmatched junction bases: 10. The CDR3 is made up of 18 amino acids. The V gene's germline CDR1 is MGHRA and CDR2 YSYEKL. The CDR3 DNA follows: TGCGCCAGCAGCCCGTGGACTAGCGGGAGGTATACCTCAGATACGCAGTATTTT. This codes for CASSPWTSGRYTSDTQYF.

This clone was found once. This chain uses TRBV11-1 with TRBJ1-6, with D unresolved. In germline, CDR1 is SGHAT, CDR2 FQDESV (reference sequence). There are 15 residues in the CDR3. Trimming removed 5 bases from V and 5 bases from J, with 13 bases in between. CDR3 sequence (DNA): TGTGCCAGCAGCGCAGCACTACAGAATAATTCACCCCTCCACTTT. It specifies CASSAALQNNSPLHF.

This chain's CDR3 is CASLLAQGLYEQYF. In DNA form, the CDR3 reads TGTGCCAGCTTATTAGCCCAGGGTCTCTACGAGCAGTACTTC. The chain carries TRBV6-5 and TRBJ2-7; a possible D gene is TRBD1 (5 bases). From germline, CDR1 is MNHEY and CDR2 SVGAGI. Trimming shortened V by 8 bases and J by 3 bases, and 17 bases separated the two germline ends. The CDR3 is made up of 14 amino acids.

The chain couples TRBV4-2 to TRBJ1-5; D possibly corresponds to TRBD1 (6 bases). CDR3 length: 16 amino acids. The germline V gene has CDR1 LGHNA and CDR2 YNFKEQ. The V gene lost 7 bases and the J gene lost 5 bases, with 21 bases spanning the gap. CDR3 bases: TGTGCCAGCACGTTATACCGGGACAAAAGAGATCAGCCCCAGCATTTT. Amino acids: CASTLYRDKRDQPQHF.

This chain joins TRBV5-6 and TRBJ1-5; 7 bases fit TRBD1. Germline-derived CDR1 and CDR2 are SGHDT and YYEEEE. V dropped 4 bases and J dropped 0; count of bases not matched to a gene: 4. This CDR3 contains 15 residues. In DNA form, the CDR3 reads TGTGCCAGCAGCGCGGGACAGTATAGCAATCAGCCCCAGCATTTT. Translating it yields CASSAGQYSNQPQHF.

The CDR3 loop reads CASRPTSGRNNEQFF. CDR3 nucleotide sequence: TGTGCCAGCAGACCCACTAGCGGTAGAAACAATGAGCAGTTCTTC. J is TRBJ2-1 and V is TRBV6-4; TRBD2 agrees at 8 bases. V lost 6 bases to trimming and J lost 5 bases; unmatched junction nucleotides: 9. Germline V gene data show CDR1 as MRHNA and CDR2 as SNTAGT. The CDR3 length is 15 residues.

The rearrangement uses TRBV3-1 (or the pseudogene TRBV3-2) and TRBJ2-1; no reliable D call. The CDR3 totals 14 residues. Germline V CDR1 and CDR2: LGHDT, YNNKEL (reference sequence). The ends were cut back, 0 bases at V and 4 bases at J, with 7 bases in the middle. The CDR3 nucleotides are TGTGCCAGCAGCCAAGACTTAGATTACAATGAGCAGTTCTTC. This codes for CASSQDLDYNEQFF.

The V gene is TRBV12-3 or TRBV12-4, the J gene TRBJ2-7; no definite D call. Deletions cut 5 bases from V and 6 bases from J, with 14 bases between. The CDR3 has 13 residues. Here the CDR3 reads CASSPQVVSEQYF. The CDR3 DNA is TGTGCCAGCAGTCCTCAGGTGGTAAGCGAGCAGTACTTC.

The genes are TRBV19 and TRBJ2-3, with 7 bases matching TRBD1. The CDR3 is made up of 14 amino acids. V was clipped by 4 bases and J by 2 bases; unmatched bases: 3. From germline, CDR1 is LNHDA and CDR2 SQIVND (reference sequence). The CDR3 DNA reads TGTGCCAGTAGTAAGACAGGGAACACAGATACGCAGTATTTT. The encoded protein is CASSKTGNTDTQYF.

The genes are TRBV7-7 and TRBJ1-2, with D possibly TRBD1 on 5 matching bases. V lost 4 bases and J 1 base, leaving 10 bases between the germline ends. CDR3 length: 14 residues. Germline V gives CDR1 SSHAT, CDR2 FNYEAQ (reference sequence). DNA of the CDR3: TGTGCCAGCAGCTGGGAGGGACGTAACTATGGCTACACCTTC. Its protein is CASSWEGRNYGYTF. The entire variable domain, with the rest obtained from reference TRBV7-7 and TRBJ1-2, is as follows: GAGVSQSPRYKVTKRGQDVTLRCDPISSHATLYWYQQALGQGPEFLTYFNYEAQPDKSGLPSDRFSAERPEGSISTLTIQRTEQRDSAMYRCASSWEGRNYGYTFGSGTRLTVV.

The chain employs TRBV9 and TRBJ1-1; perhaps TRBD1 as D (5 bases). CDR3 length: 12 residues. Trimming removed 3 bases from V and 7 bases from J, with 10 bases in between. Germline CDR1 and CDR2: SGDLS and YYNGEE. This chain's CDR3 is CASSARQNEAFF. For the CDR3, the DNA is TGTGCCAGCAGCGCTAGACAGAATGAAGCTTTCTTT.

This chain links TRBV18 with TRBJ1-4; tentatively, D is TRBD1 (6 bases). This CDR3 spans 14 amino acids. Between the trimmed V and J ends, which lost 1 base and 8 bases, there was a span of 11 bases. CDR1 and CDR2 (germline): KGHSH, LQKENI. The CDR3 sequence is CASSPQQGWEKLFF. In DNA, the CDR3 is TGTGCCAGCTCACCACAGCAGGGGTGGGAAAAACTGTTTTTT.

V and J are TRBV7-9 and TRBJ1-6; 10 bases align to TRBD1. The V and J ends lost 10 bases and 9 bases, in that order; junction bases with no gene match: 6. Germline V lookup: CDR1 SEHNR, CDR2 FQNEAQ (reference sequence). This CDR3 spans 13 amino acids. The CDR3 bases are TGTGCCACTACGGGACAGGGGCGTTCACCCCTCCACTTT. This gives the protein CATTGQGRSPLHF. Complete variable domain (other parts from reference TRBV7-9 and TRBJ1-6): DTGVSQNPRHKITKRGQNVTFRCDPISEHNRLYWYRQTLGQGPEFLTYFQNEAQLEKSRLLSDRFSAERPKGSFSTLEIQRTEQGDSAMYLCATTGQGRSPLHFGNGTRLTVT.

The gene calls are TRBV12-3 or TRBV12-4 and TRBJ1-1, with 8 bases identical to TRBD1. This CDR3 contains 13 residues. The V and J ends lost 6 bases and 2 bases, in that order; junction bases with no gene match: 2. CDR3 residues: CASRQGGNTEAFF. CDR3 nucleotides: TGTGCCAGCAGACAGGGGGGTAACACTGAAGCTTTCTTT.

This CDR3 reads CASSQDPTGWKLFF. The CDR3 DNA sequence: TGCGCCAGCAGCCAAGATCCGACAGGGTGGAAACTGTTTTTT. The chain carries TRBV4-1 and TRBJ1-4; 7 bases agree with TRBD1. Trimming at V came to 0 bases and at J to 11 bases, leaving 6 bases not matched to a gene. The CDR3 has 14 amino acids. Germline V gives CDR1 MGHRA, CDR2 YSYEKL.

The chain carries TRBV6-4 and TRBJ1-6; a possible D gene is TRBD1 (6 bases). The V end lost 2 bases, the J end lost 11 bases, and 10 bases lay between the germline ends. CDR1 and CDR2 (germline): MRHNA, SNTAGT. The CDR3 covers 13 residues. The CDR3 protein is CASSDARGAPLHF. The CDR3 nucleotides are TGTGCCAGCAGTGACGCCAGGGGAGCACCCCTCCACTTT.

V gene TRBV28 combines with J gene TRBJ2-5, with 7 bases aligning to TRBD1. V shed 6 bases, J shed 5 bases, and the junction held 9 bases outside the gene matches. This CDR3 region has 14 residues. The germline V gene has CDR1 MDHEN and CDR2 SYDVKM. CDR3 sequence (DNA): TGTGCCAGCAGAAAACAGGGGAAGGGGGAGACCCAGTACTTC. Translating gives CASRKQGKGETQYF.